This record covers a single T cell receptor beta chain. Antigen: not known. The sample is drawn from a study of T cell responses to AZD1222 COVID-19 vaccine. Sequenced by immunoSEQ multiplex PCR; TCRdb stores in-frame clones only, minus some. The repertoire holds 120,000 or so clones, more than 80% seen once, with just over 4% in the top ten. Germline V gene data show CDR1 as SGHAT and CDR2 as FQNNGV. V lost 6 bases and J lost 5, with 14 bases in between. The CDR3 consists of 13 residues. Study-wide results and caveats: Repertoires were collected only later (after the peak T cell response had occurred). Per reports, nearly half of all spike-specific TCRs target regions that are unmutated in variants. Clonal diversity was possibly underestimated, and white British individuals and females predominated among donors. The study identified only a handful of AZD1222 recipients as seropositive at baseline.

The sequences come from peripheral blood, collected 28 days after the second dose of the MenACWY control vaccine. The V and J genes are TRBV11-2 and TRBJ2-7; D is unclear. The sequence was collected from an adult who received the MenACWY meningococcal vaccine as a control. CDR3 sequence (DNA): TGTGCCAGCAGGACACTACTATTGAACGAGCAGTACTTC. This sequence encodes CASRTLLLNEQYF.